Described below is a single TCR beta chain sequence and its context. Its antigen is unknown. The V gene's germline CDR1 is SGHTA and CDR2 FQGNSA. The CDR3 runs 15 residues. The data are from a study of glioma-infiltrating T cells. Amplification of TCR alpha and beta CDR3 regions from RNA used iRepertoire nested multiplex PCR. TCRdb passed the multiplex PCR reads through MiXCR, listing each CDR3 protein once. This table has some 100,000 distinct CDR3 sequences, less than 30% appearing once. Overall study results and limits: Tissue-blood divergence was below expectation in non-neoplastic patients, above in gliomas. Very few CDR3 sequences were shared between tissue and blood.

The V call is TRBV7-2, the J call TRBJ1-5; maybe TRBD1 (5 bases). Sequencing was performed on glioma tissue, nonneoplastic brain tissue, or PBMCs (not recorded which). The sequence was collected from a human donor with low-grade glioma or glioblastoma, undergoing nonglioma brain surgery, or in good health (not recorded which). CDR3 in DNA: TGTGTTAGCAGCTTAGGAGGGGTCTACAATCAGCCCCAGCATTTT. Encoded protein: CVSSLGGVYNQPQHF.